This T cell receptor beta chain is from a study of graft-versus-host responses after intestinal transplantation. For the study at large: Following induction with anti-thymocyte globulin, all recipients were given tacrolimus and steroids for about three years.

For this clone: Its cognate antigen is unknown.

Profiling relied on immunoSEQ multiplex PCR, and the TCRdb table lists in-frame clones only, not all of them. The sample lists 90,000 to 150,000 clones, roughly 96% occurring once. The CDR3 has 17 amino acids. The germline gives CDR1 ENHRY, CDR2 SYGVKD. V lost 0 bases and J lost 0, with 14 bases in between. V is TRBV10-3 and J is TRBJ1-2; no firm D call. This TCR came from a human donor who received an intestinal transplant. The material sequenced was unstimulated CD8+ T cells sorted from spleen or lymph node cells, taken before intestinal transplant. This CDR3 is CAISESIFGQTNYGYTF. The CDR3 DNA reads TGTGCCATCAGTGAGTCGATATTCGGGCAGACTAACTATGGCTACACCTTC.